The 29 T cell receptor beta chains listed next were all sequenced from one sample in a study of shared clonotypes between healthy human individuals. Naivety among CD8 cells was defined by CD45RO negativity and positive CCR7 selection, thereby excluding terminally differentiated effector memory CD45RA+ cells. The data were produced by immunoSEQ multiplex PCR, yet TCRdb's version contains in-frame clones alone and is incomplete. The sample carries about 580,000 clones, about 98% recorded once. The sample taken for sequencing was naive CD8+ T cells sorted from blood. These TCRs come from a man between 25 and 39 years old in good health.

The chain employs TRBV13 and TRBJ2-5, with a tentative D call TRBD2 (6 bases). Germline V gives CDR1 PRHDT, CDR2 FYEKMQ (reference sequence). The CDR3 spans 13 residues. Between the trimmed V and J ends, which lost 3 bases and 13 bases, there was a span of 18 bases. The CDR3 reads CASSFGSGGVWYF. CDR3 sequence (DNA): TGTGCCAGCAGCTTTGGTAGCGGAGGGGTATGGTACTTC.

The CDR3 spells CASSPPRGSGNTIYF. CDR3 bases: TGTGCCAGCAGCCCCCCGAGGGGCTCTGGAAACACCATATATTTT. The chain links TRBV7-2 to TRBJ1-3; D perhaps matches TRBD1 (5 bases). CDR1 is SGHTA and CDR2 is FQGNSA in the germline V gene. This CDR3 comprises 15 residues. V gave up 5 bases and J gave up 0 bases, with 11 bases separating them. The full variable domain, in which reference TRBV7-2 and TRBJ1-3 provide the parts outside the CDR3, is GAGVSQSPSNKVTEKGKDVELRCDPISGHTALYWYRQSLGQGLEFLIYFQGNSAPDKSGLPSDRFSAERTGGSVSTLTIQRTQQEDSAVYLCASSPPRGSGNTIYFGEGSWLTVV.

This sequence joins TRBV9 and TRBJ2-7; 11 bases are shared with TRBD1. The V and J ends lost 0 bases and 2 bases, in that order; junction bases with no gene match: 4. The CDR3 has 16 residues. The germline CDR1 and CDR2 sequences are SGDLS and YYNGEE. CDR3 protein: CASSVGEGQGAYEQYF. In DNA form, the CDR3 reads TGTGCCAGCAGCGTAGGCGAGGGACAGGGGGCCTACGAGCAGTACTTC. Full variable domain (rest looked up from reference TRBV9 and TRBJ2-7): DSGVTQTPKHLITATGQRVTLRCSPRSGDLSVYWYQQSLDQGLQFLIQYYNGEERAKGNILERFSAQQFPDLHSELNLSSLELGDSALYFCASSVGEGQGAYEQYFGPGTRLTVT.

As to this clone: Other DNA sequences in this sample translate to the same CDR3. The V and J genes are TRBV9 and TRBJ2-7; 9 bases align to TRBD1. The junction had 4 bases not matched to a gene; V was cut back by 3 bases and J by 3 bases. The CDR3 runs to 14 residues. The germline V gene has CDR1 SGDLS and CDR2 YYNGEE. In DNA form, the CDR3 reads TGTGCCAGCAGCGCGGGACAGGGAGGCTACGAGCAGTACTTC. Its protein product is CASSAGQGGYEQYF.

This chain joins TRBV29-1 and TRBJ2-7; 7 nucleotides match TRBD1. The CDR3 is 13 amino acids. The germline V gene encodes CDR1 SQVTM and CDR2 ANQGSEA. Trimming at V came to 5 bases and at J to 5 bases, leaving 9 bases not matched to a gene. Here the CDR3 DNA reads TGCAGCGTTAAAAGGGACAGTACCCACGAGCAGTACTTC. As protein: CSVKRDSTHEQYF.

CDR3 sequence reads: CASSPGTGYYEQYF. DNA for the CDR3: TGTGCCAGCTCTCCGGGGACTGGTTACTACGAGCAGTACTTC. The chain has TRBV5-6 and TRBJ2-7, with a weak D call TRBD2 (6 bases). Per the germline V gene, CDR1 is SGHDT and CDR2 is YYEEEE. This CDR3 contains 14 residues. Trimming left V 7 bases short and J 3 bases short, with 17 bases between.

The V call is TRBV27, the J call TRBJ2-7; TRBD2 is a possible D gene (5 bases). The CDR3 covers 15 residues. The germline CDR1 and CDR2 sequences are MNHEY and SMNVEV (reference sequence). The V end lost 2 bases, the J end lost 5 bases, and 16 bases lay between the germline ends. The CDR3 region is CASSLGGLSRHEQYF. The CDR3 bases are TGTGCCAGCAGTTTAGGAGGACTGTCACGCCACGAGCAGTACTTC.

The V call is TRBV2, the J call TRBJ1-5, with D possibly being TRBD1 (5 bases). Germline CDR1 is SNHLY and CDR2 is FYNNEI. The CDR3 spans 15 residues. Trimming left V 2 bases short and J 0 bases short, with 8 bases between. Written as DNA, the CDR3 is TGTGCCAGCAGTGAATGGGGCAGTAGCAATCAGCCCCAGCATTTT. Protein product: CASSEWGSSNQPQHF.

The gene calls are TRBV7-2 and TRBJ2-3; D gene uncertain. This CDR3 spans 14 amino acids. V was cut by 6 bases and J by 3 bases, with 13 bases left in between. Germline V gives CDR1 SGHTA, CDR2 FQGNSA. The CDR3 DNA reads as TGTGCCAGCAGGCGCCCCCTCACGACAGATACGCAGTATTTT. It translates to CASRRPLTTDTQYF.

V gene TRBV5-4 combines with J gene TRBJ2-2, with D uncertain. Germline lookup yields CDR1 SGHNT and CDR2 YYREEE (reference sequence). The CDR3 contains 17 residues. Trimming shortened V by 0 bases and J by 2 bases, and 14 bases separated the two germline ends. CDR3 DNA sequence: TGTGCCAGCAGCTTGGGTCTCGTAGGAAGAAACACCGGGGAGCTGTTTTTT. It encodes CASSLGLVGRNTGELFF.

The CDR3 bases are TGCGCCAGCAGCCAAGTGGCACTAGCGGGAGGGAGGGAGCAGTTCTTC. Amino acid sequence: CASSQVALAGGREQFF. The genes are TRBV4-3 and TRBJ2-1, with 13 bases matching TRBD2. Germline CDR1 is LGHNA and CDR2 is YSLEER. Trimming at V came to 1 base and at J to 10 bases, leaving 7 bases not matched to a gene. This CDR3 has 16 residues.

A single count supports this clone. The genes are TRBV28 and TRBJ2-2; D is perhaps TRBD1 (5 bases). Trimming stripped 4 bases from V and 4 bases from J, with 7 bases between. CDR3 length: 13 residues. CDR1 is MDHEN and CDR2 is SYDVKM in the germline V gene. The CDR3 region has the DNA TGTGCCAGCAGTTGGACAACCACCGGGGAGCTGTTTTTT. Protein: CASSWTTTGELFF. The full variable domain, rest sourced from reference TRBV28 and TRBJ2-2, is DVKVTQSSRYLVKRTGEKVFLECVQDMDHENMFWYRQDPGLGLRLIYFSYDVKMKEKGDIPEGYSVSREKKERFSLILESASTNQTSMYLCASSWTTTGELFFGEGSRLTVL.

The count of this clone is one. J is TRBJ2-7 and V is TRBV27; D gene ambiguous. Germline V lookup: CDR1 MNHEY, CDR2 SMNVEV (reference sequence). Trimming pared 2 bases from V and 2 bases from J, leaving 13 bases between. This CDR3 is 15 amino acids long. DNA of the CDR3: TGTGCCAGCAGTTTAGGGCTACACAAGCCCTACGAGCAGTACTTC. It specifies CASSLGLHKPYEQYF.

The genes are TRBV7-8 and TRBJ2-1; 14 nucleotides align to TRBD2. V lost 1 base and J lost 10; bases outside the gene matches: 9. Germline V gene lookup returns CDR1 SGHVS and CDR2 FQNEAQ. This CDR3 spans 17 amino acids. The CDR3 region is CASSLDSGLAGVGEQFF. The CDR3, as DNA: TGTGCCAGCAGCTTAGACTCGGGACTAGCGGGAGTTGGAGAGCAGTTCTTC. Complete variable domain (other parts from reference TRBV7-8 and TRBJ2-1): GAGVSQSPRYKVAKRGQDVALRCDPISGHVSLFWYQQALGQGPEFLTYFQNEAQLDKSGLPSDRFFAERPEGSVSTLKIQRTQQEDSAVYLCASSLDSGLAGVGEQFFGPGTRLTVL.

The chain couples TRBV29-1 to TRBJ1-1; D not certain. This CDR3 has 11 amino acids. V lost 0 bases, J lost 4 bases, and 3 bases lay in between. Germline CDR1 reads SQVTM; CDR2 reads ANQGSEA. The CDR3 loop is CSVEESTEAFF. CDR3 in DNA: TGCAGCGTTGAAGAGAGCACTGAAGCTTTCTTT. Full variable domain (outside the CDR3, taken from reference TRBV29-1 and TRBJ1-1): SAVISQKPSRDICQRGTSLTIQCQVDSQVTMMFWYRQQPGQSLTLIATANQGSEATYESGFVIDKFPISRPNLTFSTLTVSNMSPEDSSIYLCSVEESTEAFFGQGTRLTVV.

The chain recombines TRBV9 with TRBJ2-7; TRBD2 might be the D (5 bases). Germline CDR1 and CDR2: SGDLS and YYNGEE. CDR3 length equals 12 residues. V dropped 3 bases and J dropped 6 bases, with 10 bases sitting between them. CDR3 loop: CASSELGSEQYF. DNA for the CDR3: TGTGCCAGCAGCGAACTAGGCTCCGAGCAGTACTTC.

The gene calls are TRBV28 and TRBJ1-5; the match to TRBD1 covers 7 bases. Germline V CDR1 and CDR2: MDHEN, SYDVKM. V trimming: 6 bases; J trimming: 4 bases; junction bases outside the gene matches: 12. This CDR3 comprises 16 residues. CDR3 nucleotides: TGTGCCAGCAGCCCACCGACAGGGAGAAGGAATCAGCCCCAGCATTTT. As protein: CASSPPTGRRNQPQHF.

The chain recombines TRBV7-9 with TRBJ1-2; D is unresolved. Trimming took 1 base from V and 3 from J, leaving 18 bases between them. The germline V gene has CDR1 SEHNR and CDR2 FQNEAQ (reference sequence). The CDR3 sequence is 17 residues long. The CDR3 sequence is CASSLGPVIGFDYGYTF. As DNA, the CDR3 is TGTGCCAGCAGCTTAGGCCCCGTGATAGGCTTTGACTATGGCTACACCTTC.

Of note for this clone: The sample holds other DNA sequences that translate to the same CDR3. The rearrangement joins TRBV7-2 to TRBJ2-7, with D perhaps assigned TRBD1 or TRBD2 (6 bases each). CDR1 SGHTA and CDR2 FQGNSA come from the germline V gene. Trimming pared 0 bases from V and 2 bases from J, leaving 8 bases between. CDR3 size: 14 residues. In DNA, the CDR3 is TGTGCCAGCAGCTTAGCAAGGGGGGCCTACGAGCAGTACTTC. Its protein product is CASSLARGAYEQYF.

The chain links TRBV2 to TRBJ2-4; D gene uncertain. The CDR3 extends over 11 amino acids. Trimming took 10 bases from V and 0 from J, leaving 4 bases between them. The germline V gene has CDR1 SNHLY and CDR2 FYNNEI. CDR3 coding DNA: TGTGCCATCCTAGCCAAAAACATTCAGTACTTC. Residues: CAILAKNIQYF.

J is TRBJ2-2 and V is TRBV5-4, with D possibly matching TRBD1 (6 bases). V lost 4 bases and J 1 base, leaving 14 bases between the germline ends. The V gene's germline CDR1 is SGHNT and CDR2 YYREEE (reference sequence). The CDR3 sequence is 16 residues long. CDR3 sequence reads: CASSPQGLRNTGELFF. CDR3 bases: TGTGCCAGCAGCCCACAGGGCCTTCGGAACACCGGGGAGCTGTTTTTT.

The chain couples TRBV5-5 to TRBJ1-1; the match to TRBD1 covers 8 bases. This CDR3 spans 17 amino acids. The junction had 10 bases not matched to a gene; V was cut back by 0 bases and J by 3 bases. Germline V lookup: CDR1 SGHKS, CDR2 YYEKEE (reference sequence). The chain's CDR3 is CASSLVQGGYKDTEAFF. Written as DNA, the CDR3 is TGTGCCAGCAGCTTGGTACAGGGGGGTTATAAGGACACTGAAGCTTTCTTT.

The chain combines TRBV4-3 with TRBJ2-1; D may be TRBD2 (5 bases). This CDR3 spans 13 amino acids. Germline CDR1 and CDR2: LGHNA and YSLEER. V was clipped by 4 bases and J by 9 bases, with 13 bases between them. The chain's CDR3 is CASSRRGVREQFF. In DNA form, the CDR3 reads TGCGCCAGCAGCCGCCGGGGAGTGCGTGAGCAGTTCTTC.

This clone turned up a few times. The CDR3 region has the DNA TGCAGCGTTGAAGGGGGGGCTGCTGAGCAGTTCTTC. This translates into CSVEGGAAEQFF. The J gene is TRBJ2-1, the V gene TRBV29-1, with D perhaps assigned TRBD1 or TRBD2 (6 bases each). The V gene lost 1 base and the J gene lost 9 bases, with 10 bases spanning the gap. CDR1 SQVTM and CDR2 ANQGSEA come from the germline V gene. The CDR3 spans 12 residues.

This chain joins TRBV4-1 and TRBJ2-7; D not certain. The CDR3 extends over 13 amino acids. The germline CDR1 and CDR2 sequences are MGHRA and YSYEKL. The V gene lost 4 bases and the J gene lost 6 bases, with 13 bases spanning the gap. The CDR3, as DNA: TGCGCCAGCAGCCTAGCATTACCAGCCGAGCAGTACTTC. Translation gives CASSLALPAEQYF.

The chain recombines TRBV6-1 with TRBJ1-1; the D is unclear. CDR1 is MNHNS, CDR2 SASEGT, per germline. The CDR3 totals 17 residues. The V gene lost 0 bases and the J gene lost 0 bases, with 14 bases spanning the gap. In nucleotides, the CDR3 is TGTGCCAGCAGTGAAGCGCTTGGTTACATGGTGAACACTGAAGCTTTCTTT. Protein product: CASSEALGYMVNTEAFF.

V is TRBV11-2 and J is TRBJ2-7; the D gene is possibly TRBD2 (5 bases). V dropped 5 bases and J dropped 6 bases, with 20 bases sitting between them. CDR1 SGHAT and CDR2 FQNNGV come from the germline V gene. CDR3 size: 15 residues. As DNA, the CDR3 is TGTGCCAGCAGCCCACGTCCGGACTTGGTGGGCGAGCAGTACTTC. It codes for CASSPRPDLVGEQYF.

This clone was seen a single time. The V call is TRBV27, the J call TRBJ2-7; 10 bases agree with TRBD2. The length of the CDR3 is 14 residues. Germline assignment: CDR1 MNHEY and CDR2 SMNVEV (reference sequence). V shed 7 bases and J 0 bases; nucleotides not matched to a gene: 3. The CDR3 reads CASKLAGSSYEQYF. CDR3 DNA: TGTGCCAGCAAACTAGCGGGGAGCTCCTACGAGCAGTACTTC.

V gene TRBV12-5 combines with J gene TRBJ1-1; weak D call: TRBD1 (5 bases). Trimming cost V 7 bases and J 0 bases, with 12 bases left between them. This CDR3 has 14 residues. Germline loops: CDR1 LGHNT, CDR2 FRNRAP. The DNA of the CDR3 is TGTGCTAGTGCCCTGGGGGAGATGAACACTGAAGCTTTCTTT. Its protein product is CASALGEMNTEAFF.